This is a list of T cell receptor beta chains from one sample in a study of shared clonotypes between healthy human individuals. Sequenced by immunoSEQ multiplex PCR; TCRdb stores in-frame clones only, minus some. The data show around 100,000 clones, roughly two thirds seen once. Sequenced sample: memory CD8+ T cells sorted from blood. These receptors all come from a man aged 25 to 40 in good health. Each CDR3 is given without its conserved first and last residue.

TRBV7-8	TRBJ2-3	ASSRSLDRETDTQY
TRBV10-3	TRBJ1-1	AISGQGAWNTEAF
TRBV28	TRBJ2-7	ASGEDYEQY
TRBV19	TRBJ2-3	ASSTGTLSYTDTQY
TRBV7-9	-	ASSNTSQGLQSYEQY
TRBV6-1	TRBJ2-7	ASSESYEQY
TRBV6-5	TRBJ2-1	ASSSSTGRNEQF
TRBV10-2	TRBJ2-7	ASSESSPYEQY
TRBV7-2	TRBJ2-7	ASSPSVREQY
TRBV7-2	TRBJ2-1	ASSIDGDSYNEQF
TRBV7-9	TRBJ1-4	ASSRTGGYEKLF
TRBV4-1	TRBJ2-1	ASSPDREGGDEQF
TRBV28	TRBJ1-2	ASSQPGQLLTNYGYT
TRBV28	TRBJ1-2	ASSSHYGYT
TRBV27	TRBJ2-3	ASSLAGGKADTQY
TRBV7-8	TRBJ2-7	ASSLVPGQLAYEQY
TRBV28	TRBJ2-7	ASSSPGTGTYEQY
TRBV21-1	TRBJ2-4	ASSPQGLAGGKNIQY
TRBV9	TRBJ1-2	ASSAGGNYGYT
TRBV29-1	TRBJ2-5	SVPPLAGEGETQY
TRBV11-2	TRBJ2-3	ASSDAAAGDTQY
TRBV27	TRBJ2-2	ASSLDSTRGGSHTGELF
TRBV7-9	TRBJ2-3	ASSSDRTDTQY
TRBV25-1	TRBJ1-1	ASSPTVNTEAF
TRBV11-2	TRBJ2-7	ASSLTSGGGEQY
TRBV19	TRBJ1-1	ASSPVGTGGTEAF
TRBV2	TRBJ2-2	ASSKTSGSKAGELF
TRBV4-1	TRBJ1-5	ASSQPVRGGSNQPQH
TRBV16	TRBJ1-2	ASSQEWGKGVNYGYT
TRBV29-1	TRBJ2-5	SVEQNTQETQY
TRBV5-1	TRBJ2-1	ASSSYGTDPYNEQF
TRBV4-3	TRBJ1-5	ASSQDRHSNQPQH
TRBV10-3	TRBJ2-3	AISESTSGALTDTQY
TRBV7-3	TRBJ2-6	ASSIWIRLQSRANVLT
TRBV7-8	TRBJ1-2	ASSQRTFTRKTYG
TRBV7-9	TRBJ2-2	ASSLRVGELF
TRBV6-5	TRBJ1-1	ASSPALASQGEAF
TRBV4-3	TRBJ2-6	ASSRNAGSGANVLT
TRBV4-1	TRBJ1-1	ASSQVVGGQAF
TRBV4-3	TRBJ2-3	ASSRTLLSSGSSDTQY
TRBV5-5	TRBJ2-7	ASSLAIRAPDGYEQY
TRBV28	TRBJ1-5	ASRSIQGFNQPQH
TRBV25-1	TRBJ2-1	ASSESAGLNEQF
TRBV4-3	TRBJ2-1	ASSKPSTSGSTSYNEQF
TRBV27	TRBJ1-5	ASSSDSNQPQH
TRBV6-5	TRBJ2-2	ASSHNSGTGELF
TRBV7-3	TRBJ2-2	ASSLGQGEDTGELF
TRBV6-6	TRBJ1-5	ASSSRDLSAQH